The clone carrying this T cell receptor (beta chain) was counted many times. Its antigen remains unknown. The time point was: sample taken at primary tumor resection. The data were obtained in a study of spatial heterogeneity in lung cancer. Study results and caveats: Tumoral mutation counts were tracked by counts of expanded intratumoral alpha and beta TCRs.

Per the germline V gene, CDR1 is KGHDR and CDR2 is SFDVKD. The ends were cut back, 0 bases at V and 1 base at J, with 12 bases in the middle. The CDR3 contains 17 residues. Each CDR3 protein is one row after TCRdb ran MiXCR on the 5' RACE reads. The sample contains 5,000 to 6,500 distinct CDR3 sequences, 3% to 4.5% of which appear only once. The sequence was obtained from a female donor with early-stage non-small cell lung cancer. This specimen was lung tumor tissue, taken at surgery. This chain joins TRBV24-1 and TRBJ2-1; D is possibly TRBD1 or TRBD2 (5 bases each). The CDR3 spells CATSDLLGGRSYNEQFF. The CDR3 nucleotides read TGTGCCACCAGTGATTTGCTTGGGGGACGATCCTACAATGAGCAGTTCTTC.